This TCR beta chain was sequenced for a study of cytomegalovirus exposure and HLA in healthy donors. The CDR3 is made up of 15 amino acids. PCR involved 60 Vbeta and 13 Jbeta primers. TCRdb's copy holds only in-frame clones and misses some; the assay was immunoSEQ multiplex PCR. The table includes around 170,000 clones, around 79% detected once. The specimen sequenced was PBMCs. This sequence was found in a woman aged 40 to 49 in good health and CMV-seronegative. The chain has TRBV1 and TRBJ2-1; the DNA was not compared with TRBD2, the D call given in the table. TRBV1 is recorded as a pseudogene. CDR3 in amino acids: CTSSQAGTSGNEQFF. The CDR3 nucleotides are TGCACCAGCAGCCAAGCCGGGACTAGTGGGAATGAGCAGTTCTTC.